These T cell receptor beta chains were read from a single sample in a study of OX40 agonist ivuxolimab in advanced cancers. Clones were sequenced by immunoSEQ multiplex PCR, and TCRdb holds only the in-frame ones, with some missing. The sample has about 58,000 clones, about 86% seen once. The specimen comprised CD4+ or CD8+ T cells sorted from blood, sampled in a trial of the OX40 agonist ivuxolimab. Source of these receptors: an adult with an advanced solid tumor such as melanoma, head and neck, liver or kidney cancer. The conserved cysteine and the conserved F or W are not part of the CDR3 here. For some rows the clone size is stated as once, few or many, or as a class when expanded; others skip it.

CDR3 length	V gene	J gene	clone size	CDR3 protein
12	TRBV6-1	TRBJ2-3	-	ASSVQGGTDTQY
13	TRBV4-1	TRBJ2-7	-	ASSQTGGSLYEQY
15	TRBV18	TRBJ2-1	-	ASSPGQGARSYNEQF
12	TRBV2	TRBJ1-1	-	ASSTQGRGTEAF
12	TRBV19	TRBJ1-5	-	ASSMRQFNQPQH
15	TRBV4-1	TRBJ2-3	once	ASSQPGLAGGTDTQY
13	TRBV19	TRBJ1-4	few	ASGQGSWLGEKLF
12	TRBV19	TRBJ1-2	-	ASSAPGERKGYT
10	TRBV6-6	TRBJ1-2	-	ASRLLGGGYT
13	TRBV6-1	TRBJ1-2	-	ASSDRGQGYYGYT
12	TRBV10-3	TRBJ1-2	-	AISEIGQAGGYT
14	TRBV18	TRBJ1-2	-	ASSPRPGQGALGYT
11	TRBV6-1	TRBJ2-3	-	ASSETGADTQY
10	TRBV18	TRBJ1-1	-	ASSGGPTEAF
15	TRBV5-1	TRBJ2-1	-	ASSRPGTSGGADEQF